These 22 T cell receptor beta chains came from one sample sequenced in a study of cytomegalovirus exposure and HLA in healthy donors. The table came from immunoSEQ multiplex PCR; TCRdb's copy has only in-frame clones and leaves some out. The table lists under 150,000 clones, approximately 90% of them singletons, with 1.9% in the top ten. The source material was PBMCs. The source is a woman aged 18-35 years in good health and CMV-seronegative.

The chain uses TRBV7-3 and TRBJ2-1, with a tentative D call TRBD2 (6 bases). Germline V lookup: CDR1 SGHTA, CDR2 FQGTGA. With 0 bases removed from V and 2 bases from J, the gap between germline ends came to 11 bases. The CDR3 is made up of 16 amino acids. DNA for the CDR3: TGTGCCAGCAGCTTAACGGGAGGCCGACCCTACAATGAGCAGTTCTTC. It is translated as CASSLTGGRPYNEQFF.

The V gene is TRBV28, the J gene TRBJ2-7; 7 nucleotides match TRBD1. This CDR3 spans 13 amino acids. Losses at the gene ends were 3 bases for V and 2 bases for J; bases not matched to a gene: 1. Per the germline V gene, CDR1 is MDHEN and CDR2 is SYDVKM. CDR3: CASSFTGAYEQYF. The CDR3 DNA is TGTGCCAGCAGTTTTACAGGGGCCTACGAGCAGTACTTC. Variable domain in full (rest from reference TRBV28 and TRBJ2-7): DVKVTQSSRYLVKRTGEKVFLECVQDMDHENMFWYRQDPGLGLRLIYFSYDVKMKEKGDIPEGYSVSREKKERFSLILESASTNQTSMYLCASSFTGAYEQYFGPGTRLTVT.

The table lists this clone with a few counts. The V and J genes are TRBV27 and TRBJ1-2; 7 nucleotides match TRBD1. Germline CDR1 reads MNHEY; CDR2 reads SMNVEV (reference sequence). V gave up 8 bases and J gave up 4 bases; unmatched junction bases: 4. This CDR3 has 12 amino acids. The CDR3 region is CASRTGSYGYTF. The CDR3 nucleotides are TGTGCCAGCCGGACAGGATCCTATGGCTACACCTTC.

The V gene is TRBV28, the J gene TRBJ2-7, with 8 bases identical to TRBD1. Germline CDR1 reads MDHEN; CDR2 reads SYDVKM. V lost 4 bases, J lost 9 bases, and 8 bases stayed unmatched. The CDR3 contains 13 residues. In nucleotides, the CDR3 is TGTGCCAGCAGTTCATCGCAGGGGGCAGGGCAGTACTTC. This encodes CASSSSQGAGQYF. The full variable domain, rest sourced from reference TRBV28 and TRBJ2-7, is DVKVTQSSRYLVKRTGEKVFLECVQDMDHENMFWYRQDPGLGLRLIYFSYDVKMKEKGDIPEGYSVSREKKERFSLILESASTNQTSMYLCASSSSQGAGQYFGPGTRLTVT.

This clone was observed a single time. This chain joins TRBV6-4 and TRBJ2-7, with D maybe TRBD1 (6 bases). Trimming shortened V by 6 bases and J by 0 bases, and 12 bases separated the two germline ends. The CDR3 totals 14 residues. Per germline, CDR1 MRHNA and CDR2 SNTAGT. CDR3 nucleotide sequence: TGTGCCAGCAGCCCGGGACACCACTCCTACGAGCAGTACTTC. As protein: CASSPGHHSYEQYF.

The V gene is TRBV9, the J gene TRBJ1-2; 12 nucleotides line up with TRBD1. Germline V gives CDR1 SGDLS, CDR2 YYNGEE. With 4 bases clipped from V and 7 bases from J, the junction kept 11 bases outside the gene matches. The CDR3 runs 16 residues. The CDR3 DNA reads TGTGCCAGCAGCCCCGGATCCGGGACAGGGGGCATTGGCTACACCTTC. The encoded protein is CASSPGSGTGGIGYTF.

The genes are TRBV11-1 and TRBJ2-7, with a possible D match to TRBD1 (6 bases). Trimming took off 6 bases at V and 3 bases at J, with 21 bases between the two ends. CDR3 length equals 16 residues. Per the germline V gene, CDR1 is SGHAT and CDR2 is FQDESV (reference sequence). The CDR3 protein is CASRPHGTRLLYEQYF. CDR3 DNA: TGTGCCAGCAGGCCCCACGGGACACGGTTGCTCTACGAGCAGTACTTC.

CDR3: CASSQGAGVYNEQFF. DNA for the CDR3: TGCGCCAGCAGCCAAGGAGCGGGAGTATACAATGAGCAGTTCTTC. The genes are TRBV4-3 and TRBJ2-1; TRBD2 aligns across 8 bases. CDR1 and CDR2 from the germline V gene are LGHNA and YSLEER. The CDR3 loop spans 15 amino acids. V lost 1 base to trimming and J lost 4 bases; unmatched junction nucleotides: 3.

The V call is TRBV7-2, the J call TRBJ1-3; D is perhaps TRBD1 (6 bases). The CDR3 is 15 residues long. The V end was cut by 5 bases, the J end by 4 bases, with 15 bases between. Germline assignment: CDR1 SGHTA and CDR2 FQGNSA. CDR3 bases: TGTGCCAGCAGCCTAGAGACAGGCGAAGGAAACACCATATATTTT. It yields the protein CASSLETGEGNTIYF.

The chain is built from TRBV28 and TRBJ1-2, with D hard to call. The length of the CDR3 is 14 residues. The V end was cut by 7 bases, the J end by 0 bases, with 12 bases between. The V gene's germline CDR1 is MDHEN and CDR2 SYDVKM. This CDR3 is CASNGEVPNYGYTF. The CDR3 nucleotides are TGTGCCAGCAACGGTGAGGTCCCTAACTATGGCTACACCTTC.

The rearrangement uses TRBV5-1 and TRBJ2-5; D call uncertain. The CDR3 consists of 14 residues. V lost 3 bases and J lost 5, with 14 bases in between. Germline lookup yields CDR1 SGHRS and CDR2 YFSETQ. As DNA, the CDR3 is TGCGCCAGCAGCTCCGACAATAATCCTGAGACCCAGTACTTC. Translated, it gives CASSSDNNPETQYF.

The rearrangement links TRBV6-1 to TRBJ2-2; no definite D call. The CDR3 covers 12 residues. The germline V gene encodes CDR1 MNHNS and CDR2 SASEGT. The V and J ends lost 5 bases and 5 bases respectively, with 6 bases between them. The DNA of the CDR3 is TGTGCCAGCAGTTTTCGTACCGGGGAGCTGTTTTTT. Translation gives CASSFRTGELFF.

The chain carries TRBV5-8 and TRBJ1-4, with 9 bases fitting TRBD1. CDR3 size: 15 residues. In germline, CDR1 is SGHTS, CDR2 YDEGEE. Losses at the gene ends were 0 bases for V and 5 bases for J; bases not matched to a gene: 2. For the CDR3, the DNA is TGTGCCAGCAGCTTGGAGGGGACAGGGAATGAAAAACTGTTTTTT. It yields the protein CASSLEGTGNEKLFF.

The chain has TRBV11-2 and TRBJ2-2; 8 bases are shared with TRBD2. The CDR3 runs 15 residues. V trimming: 5 bases; J trimming: 1 base; junction bases outside the gene matches: 3. Per the germline V gene, CDR1 is SGHAT and CDR2 is FQNNGV. Written as DNA, the CDR3 is TGTGCCAGCAGCAGCGGGGGACAGAACACCGGGGAGCTGTTTTTT. The encoded protein is CASSSGGQNTGELFF.

This rearrangement joins TRBV2 to TRBJ1-5; TRBD1 matches at 7 bases. The CDR3 has 15 amino acids. Germline assignment: CDR1 SNHLY and CDR2 FYNNEI. V was pared by 6 bases and J by 6 bases, with 11 bases of the junction left unmatched. The CDR3 DNA follows: TGTGCCAGCAGCTCACTAGACAGGGTGGGTCAGCCCCAGCATTTT. Translated, it gives CASSSLDRVGQPQHF.

Only a few counts were recorded for this clone. V usage is TRBV28 and J usage is TRBJ1-6; D gene unclear. This CDR3 contains 13 residues. Germline-derived CDR1 and CDR2 are MDHEN and SYDVKM. Between the trimmed V and J ends, which lost 3 bases and 5 bases, there was a span of 5 bases. Here the CDR3 DNA reads TGTGCCAGCAGTTTTTCGGATAATTCACCCCTCCACTTT. Translation gives CASSFSDNSPLHF.

The V gene is TRBV11-3, the J gene TRBJ2-2; possibly TRBD2 for D (6 bases). Germline lookup yields CDR1 SGHNT and CDR2 YENEEA. The CDR3 loop spans 14 amino acids. V was pared by 4 bases and J by 4 bases, with 10 bases between. This chain's CDR3 is CASSWRGGTGELFF. The CDR3 DNA reads as TGTGCCAGCAGCTGGAGGGGAGGCACCGGGGAGCTGTTTTTT.

The sample holds a few counts of this clone. CDR3 in DNA: TGTGCCAGCTCACCCGGGACAGGGAACTACGAGCAGTACTTC. It specifies CASSPGTGNYEQYF. V and J are TRBV18 and TRBJ2-7, with 9 bases matching TRBD1. Trimming removed 3 bases from V and 3 bases from J; junction bases left unmatched: 3. The CDR3 is 14 amino acids. CDR1 and CDR2 from the germline V gene are KGHSH and LQKENI.

The chain carries TRBV19 and TRBJ1-1; D perhaps matches TRBD1 (5 bases). Germline V lookup: CDR1 LNHDA, CDR2 SQIVND (reference sequence). The CDR3 spans 13 residues. Trimming removed 1 base at V and 5 bases at J, with 8 bases between. CDR3 residues: CASSIGAGTEAFF. For the CDR3, the DNA is TGTGCCAGTAGTATAGGGGCAGGGACTGAAGCTTTCTTT.

The rearrangement joins TRBV6-1 to TRBJ2-5; possible D gene TRBD1, 6 bases. V lost 4 bases to trimming and J lost 5 bases, with 11 bases between them. The CDR3 has 13 amino acids. Germline loops: CDR1 MNHNS, CDR2 SASEGT. The CDR3 here is CASSADRRETQYF. CDR3 coding DNA: TGTGCCAGCAGTGCGGACAGACGGGAGACCCAGTACTTC.

The chain carries TRBV5-4 and TRBJ2-1; 15 positions agree with TRBD2. The V gene end was trimmed by 3 bases and the J gene end by 7 bases; junction bases not matched to a gene: 14. The CDR3 is 19 amino acids. Germline V lookup: CDR1 SGHNT, CDR2 YYREEE (reference sequence). For the CDR3, the DNA is TGTGCCAGCAGCTCGGGACTAGCGGGAGGCGTTAAGGGTTCTAATGAGCAGTTCTTC. Its protein is CASSSGLAGGVKGSNEQFF.

This chain joins TRBV6-5 and TRBJ1-1; no clear D. Per the germline V gene, CDR1 is MNHEY and CDR2 is SVGAGI. The CDR3 is 12 amino acids. V dropped 8 bases and J dropped 0 bases, with 7 bases sitting between them. CDR3 in amino acids: CASEGMNTEAFF. CDR3 sequence (DNA): TGTGCCAGCGAGGGTATGAACACTGAAGCTTTCTTT.